This T cell receptor beta chain was sequenced in a study of T cells after somatic rescue of genetic block. Germline CDR1 reads SSHAT; CDR2 reads FNYEAQ (reference sequence). This CDR3 spans 16 amino acids. V shed 6 bases and J shed 0 bases, with 15 bases lying between them. TCRdb keeps only in-frame clones here, not all; method: immunoSEQ multiplex PCR. Of 15,000 or so clones listed, less than 75% are singletons. The TCR sequence derives from a man in his late teens or twenties. The chain links TRBV7-7 to TRBJ1-3; D uncertain. Specimen: peripheral blood mononuclear cells (PBMCs). The CDR3 region has the DNA TGTGCCAGCAGTCCCAGCAGTCTCTCCTCTGGAAACACCATATATTTT. This gives the protein CASSPSSLSSGNTIYF.